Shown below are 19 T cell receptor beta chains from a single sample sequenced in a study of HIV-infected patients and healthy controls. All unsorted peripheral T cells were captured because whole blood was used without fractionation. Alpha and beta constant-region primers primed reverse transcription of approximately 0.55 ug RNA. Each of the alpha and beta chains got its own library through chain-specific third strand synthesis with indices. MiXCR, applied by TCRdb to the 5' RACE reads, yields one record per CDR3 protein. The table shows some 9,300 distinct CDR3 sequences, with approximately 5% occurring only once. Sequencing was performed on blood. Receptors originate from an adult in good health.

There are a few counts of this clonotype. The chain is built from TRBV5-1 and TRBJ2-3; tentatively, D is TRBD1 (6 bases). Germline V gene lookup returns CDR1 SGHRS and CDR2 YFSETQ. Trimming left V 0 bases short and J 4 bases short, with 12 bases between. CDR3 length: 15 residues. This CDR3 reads CASSLEAGDSDTQYF. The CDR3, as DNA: TGCGCCAGCAGCTTGGAGGCAGGGGATTCAGATACGCAGTATTTT.

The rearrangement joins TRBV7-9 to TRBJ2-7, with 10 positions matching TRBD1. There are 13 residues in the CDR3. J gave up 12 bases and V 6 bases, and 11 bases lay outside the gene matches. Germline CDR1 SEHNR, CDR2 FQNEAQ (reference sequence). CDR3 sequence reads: CASREPGQGRWYF. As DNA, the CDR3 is TGTGCCAGCAGAGAACCGGGACAGGGGAGGTGGTACTTC.

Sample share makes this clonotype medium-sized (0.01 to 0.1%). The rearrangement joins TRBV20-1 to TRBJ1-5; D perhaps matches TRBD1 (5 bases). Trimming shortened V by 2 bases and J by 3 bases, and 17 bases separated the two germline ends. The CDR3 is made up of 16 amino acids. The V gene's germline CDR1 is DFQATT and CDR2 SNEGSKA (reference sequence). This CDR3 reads CSARILDTRHNQPQHF. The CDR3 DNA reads TGCAGTGCTAGAATCTTGGACACTCGACACAATCAGCCCCAGCATTTT.

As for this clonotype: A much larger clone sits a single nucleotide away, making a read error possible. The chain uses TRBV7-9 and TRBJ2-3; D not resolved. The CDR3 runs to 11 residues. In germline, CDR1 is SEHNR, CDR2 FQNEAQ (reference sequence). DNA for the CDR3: TGTGGCAGCAGCTTCGGAGATACGCAGTATTTT. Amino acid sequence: CGSSFGDTQYF.

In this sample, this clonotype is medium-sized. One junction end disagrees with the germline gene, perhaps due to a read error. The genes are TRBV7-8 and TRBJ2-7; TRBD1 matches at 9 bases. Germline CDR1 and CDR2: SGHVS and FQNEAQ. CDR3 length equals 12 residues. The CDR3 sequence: CASSALPGQGYF. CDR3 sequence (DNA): TGTGCCAGCAGCGCTTTACCGGGACAGGGTTATTTC.

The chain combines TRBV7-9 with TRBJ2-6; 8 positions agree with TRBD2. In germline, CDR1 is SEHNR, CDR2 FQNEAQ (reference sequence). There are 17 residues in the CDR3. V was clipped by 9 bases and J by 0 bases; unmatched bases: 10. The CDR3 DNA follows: TGTGCCAGGGGTAAACTAGCGGAAAGCTCTGGGGCCAACGTCCTGACTTTC. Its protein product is CARGKLAESSGANVLTF.

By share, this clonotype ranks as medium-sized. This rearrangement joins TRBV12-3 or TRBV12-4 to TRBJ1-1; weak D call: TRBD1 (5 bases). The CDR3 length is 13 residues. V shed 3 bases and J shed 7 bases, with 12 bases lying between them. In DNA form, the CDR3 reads TGTGCCAGCAGTTTCGTGGGCGACAGTGAAGCTTTCTTT. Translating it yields CASSFVGDSEAFF.

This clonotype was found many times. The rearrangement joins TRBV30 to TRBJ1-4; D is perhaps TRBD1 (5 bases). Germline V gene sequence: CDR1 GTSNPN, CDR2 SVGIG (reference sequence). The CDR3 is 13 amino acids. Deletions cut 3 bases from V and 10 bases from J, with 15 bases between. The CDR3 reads CAWSDSPVVKLFF. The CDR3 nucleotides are TGTGCCTGGAGCGACAGTCCCGTTGTAAAACTGTTTTTT.

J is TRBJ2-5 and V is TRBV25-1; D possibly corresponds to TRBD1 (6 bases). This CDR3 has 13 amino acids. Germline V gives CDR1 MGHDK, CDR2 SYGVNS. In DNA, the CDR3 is TGTGTAAGCAGTTCGACAGGCCGCGAGACCCAGTACTTC. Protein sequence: CVSSSTGRETQYF.

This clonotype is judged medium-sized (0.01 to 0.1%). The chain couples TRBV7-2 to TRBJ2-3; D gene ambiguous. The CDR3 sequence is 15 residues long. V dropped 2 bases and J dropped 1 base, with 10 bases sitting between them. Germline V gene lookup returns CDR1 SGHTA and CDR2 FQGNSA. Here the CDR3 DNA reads TGTGCCAGCAGCTTAAGGGTGCCCGGCACAGATACGCAGTATTTT. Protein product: CASSLRVPGTDTQYF.

Here the CDR3 DNA reads TGTGCCAGCAGCTTTGGACAGGGCGATGCTGGCTACACCTTC. Translating gives CASSFGQGDAGYTF. The chain has TRBV7-9 and TRBJ1-2, with 8 bases that match TRBD1. The CDR3 is made up of 14 amino acids. V was clipped by 3 bases and J by 7 bases; unmatched bases: 7. CDR1 SEHNR and CDR2 FQNEAQ come from the germline V gene (reference sequence).

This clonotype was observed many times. CDR3 region: CAWSPDLNTEAFF. The CDR3 DNA reads TGTGCCTGGAGTCCGGACCTGAACACTGAAGCTTTCTTT. The rearrangement uses TRBV30 and TRBJ1-1; D remains unclear. This CDR3 is 13 amino acids long. Germline CDR1 and CDR2: GTSNPN and SVGIG (reference sequence). V gave up 2 bases and J gave up 0 bases, with 7 bases separating them.

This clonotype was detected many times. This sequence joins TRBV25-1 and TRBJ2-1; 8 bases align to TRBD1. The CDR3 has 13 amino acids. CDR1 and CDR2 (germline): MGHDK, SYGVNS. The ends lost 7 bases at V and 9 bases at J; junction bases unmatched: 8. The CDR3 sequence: CASTPGGGVEQFF. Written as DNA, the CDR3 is TGTGCCAGCACACCAGGGGGCGGGGTTGAGCAGTTCTTC.

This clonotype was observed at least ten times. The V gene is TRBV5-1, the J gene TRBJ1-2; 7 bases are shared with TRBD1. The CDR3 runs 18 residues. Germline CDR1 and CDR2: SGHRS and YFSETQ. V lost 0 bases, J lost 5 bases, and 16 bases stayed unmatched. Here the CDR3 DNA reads TGCGCCAGCAGCTTGGCCATATCAACAGGGGAGGTTTCGTATGGCTACACCTTC. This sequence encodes CASSLAISTGEVSYGYTF.

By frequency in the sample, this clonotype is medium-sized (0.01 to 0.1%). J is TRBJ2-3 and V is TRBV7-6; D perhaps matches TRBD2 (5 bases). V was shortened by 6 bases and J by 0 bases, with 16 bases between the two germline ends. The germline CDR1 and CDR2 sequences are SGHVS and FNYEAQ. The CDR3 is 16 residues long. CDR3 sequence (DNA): TGTGCCAGCAGTCGGCAAGCGGCGTCTAGCACAGATACGCAGTATTTT. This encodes CASSRQAASSTDTQYF.

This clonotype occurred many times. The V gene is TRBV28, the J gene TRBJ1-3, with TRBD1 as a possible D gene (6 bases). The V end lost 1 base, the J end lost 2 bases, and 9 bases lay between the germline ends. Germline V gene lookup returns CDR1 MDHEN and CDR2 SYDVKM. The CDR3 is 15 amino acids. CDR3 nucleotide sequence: TGTGCCAGCAGTTTATCACAGGGCACTGGAAACACCATATATTTT. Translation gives CASSLSQGTGNTIYF.

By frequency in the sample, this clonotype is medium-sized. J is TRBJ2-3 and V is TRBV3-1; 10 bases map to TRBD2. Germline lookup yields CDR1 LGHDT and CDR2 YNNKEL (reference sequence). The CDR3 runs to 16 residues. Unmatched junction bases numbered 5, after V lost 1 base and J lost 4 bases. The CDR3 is CASSQVLLAGADTQYF. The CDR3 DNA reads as TGTGCCAGCAGCCAAGTCCTTCTAGCGGGGGCAGATACGCAGTATTTT.

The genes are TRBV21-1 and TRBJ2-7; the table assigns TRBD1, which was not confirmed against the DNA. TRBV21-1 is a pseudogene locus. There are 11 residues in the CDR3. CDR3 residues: CASKAPREQYF. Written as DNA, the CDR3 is TGTGCCAGCAAGGCCCCCAGGGAGCAGTACTTC.

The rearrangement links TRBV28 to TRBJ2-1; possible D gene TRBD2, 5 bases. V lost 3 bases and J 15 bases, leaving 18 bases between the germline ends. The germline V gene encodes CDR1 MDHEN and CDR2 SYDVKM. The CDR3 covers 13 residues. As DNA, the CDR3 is TGTGCCAGCAGTTTGGCCGAGAGAGGGCCTGGGTTCTTC. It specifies CASSLAERGPGFF.